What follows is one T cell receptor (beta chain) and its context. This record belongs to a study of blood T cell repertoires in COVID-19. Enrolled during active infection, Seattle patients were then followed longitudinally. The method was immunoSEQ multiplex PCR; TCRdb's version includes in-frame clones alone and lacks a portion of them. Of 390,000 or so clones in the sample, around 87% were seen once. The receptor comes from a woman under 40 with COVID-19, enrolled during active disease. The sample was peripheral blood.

The CDR3 DNA reads TGTGCCAGCAGTCCACTAGCGGGAGGGCCGTACGAGCAGTACTTC. Translation gives CASSPLAGGPYEQYF. V and J are TRBV7-9 and TRBJ2-7, with TRBD2 matching over 13 bases. The length of the CDR3 is 15 residues. The J segment lost 4 bases and the V segment lost 6 bases, leaving 6 bases of the junction unmatched. Germline CDR1 reads SEHNR; CDR2 reads FQNEAQ (reference sequence). Full variable domain (rest looked up from reference TRBV7-9 and TRBJ2-7): DTGVSQNPRHKITKRGQNVTFRCDPISEHNRLYWYRQTLGQGPEFLTYFQNEAQLEKSRLLSDRFSAERPKGSFSTLEIQRTEQGDSAMYLCASSPLAGGPYEQYFGPGTRLTVT.